These T cell receptor beta chains were read from a single sample in a study of blood T cell repertoires in COVID-19. Assay: immunoSEQ multiplex PCR; the TCRdb copy retains only in-frame clones and omits some. The table lists some 75,000 clones, around nine tenths of them singletons. The sample comprised peripheral blood. Every receptor here comes from a man between 65 and 85 years old with active or convalescent COVID-19. Both conserved end residues are part of each CDR3. The order of the fields is D gene, clone size, V gene, J gene, CDR3 length, CDR3 protein, CDR3 DNA. D genes are given only for firm matches. The size field is filled for only some rows; it gives once, few, many or a size class.

>NA|NA|TRBV3-1/TRBV3-2|TRBJ2-1|14
CASSQESRRNEQFF
TGTGCCAGCAGCCAAGAATCTAGGAGGAATGAGCAGTTCTTC
>TRBD2|NA|TRBV7-9|TRBJ2-3|15
CASSLGGGAPDTQYF
TGTGCCAGCAGCTTAGGCGGGGGGGCCCCAGATACGCAGTATTTT
>NA|NA|TRBV7-9|TRBJ1-2|14
CASSLGGTSYGYTF
TGTGCCAGCAGCTTAGGAGGGACTTCCTATGGCTACACCTTC
>TRBD1|NA|TRBV7-8|TRBJ2-2|17
CASSPSPSTGVTGELFF
TGTGCCAGCAGCCCGAGCCCCTCGACAGGGGTAACCGGGGAGCTGTTTTTT
>NA|NA|TRBV30|TRBJ1-2|14
CAWSVETTAHGYTF
TGTGCCTGGAGTGTAGAAACGACAGCTCATGGCTACACCTTC
>TRBD2|NA|TRBV7-8|TRBJ2-3|14
CASSTSGSSDTQYF
TGTGCCAGCAGCACAAGCGGGAGCTCAGATACGCAGTATTTT
>NA|few|TRBV20-1|TRBJ1-1|11
CSASGASEAFF
TGCAGTGCTAGTGGTGCGTCTGAAGCTTTCTTT
>TRBD1|once|TRBV19|TRBJ2-1|14
CASKADRERNEQFF
TGTGCCAGTAAAGCGGACAGGGAAAGAAATGAGCAGTTCTTC
>TRBD2|NA|TRBV6-5|TRBJ2-5|14
CASSYIAGVETQYF
TGTGCCAGCAGTTACATAGCGGGAGTGGAGACCCAGTACTTC
>TRBD2|few|TRBV7-3|TRBJ2-2|16
CASSPSGSPGTGELFF
TGTGCCAGCAGTCCTAGCGGGAGTCCTGGCACCGGGGAGCTGTTTTTT
>NA|NA|TRBV2|TRBJ1-4|11
CASRAGEKLFF
TGTGCCAGCAGGGCAGGGGAAAAACTGTTTTTT
>TRBD1|NA|TRBV23-1|TRBJ2-7|15
CASSPGTGVEGEQYF
TGCGCCAGCAGTCCCGGGACAGGGGTCGAGGGCGAGCAGTACTTC
>TRBD2|NA|TRBV6-6|TRBJ2-7|14
CASSYRGEGYEQYF
TGTGCCAGCAGTTACCGTGGGGAGGGCTACGAGCAGTACTTC
>NA|once|TRBV6-4|TRBJ2-3|15
CASSEQASSTDTQYF
TGTGCCAGCAGTGAACAGGCCTCTAGCACAGATACGCAGTATTTT
>TRBD1|NA|TRBV5-1|TRBJ2-7|14
CASSLRDRAYEQYF
TGCGCCAGCAGCCTCCGCGACAGGGCCTACGAGCAGTACTTC
>NA|NA|TRBV9|TRBJ2-1|18
CASSVGSLAPSSYNEQFF
TGTGCCAGCAGCGTAGGGAGCCTGGCCCCTAGCTCCTACAATGAGCAGTTCTTC
>NA|NA|TRBV10-2|TRBJ1-2|11
CASSESAGYTF
TGCGCCAGCAGTGAGTCTGCAGGATACACCTTC
>NA|NA|TRBV7-9|TRBJ1-5|14
CASTFDSSNQPQHF
TGTGCCAGCACCTTCGACAGTAGCAATCAGCCCCAGCATTTT
>NA|NA|TRBV5-4|TRBJ2-1|18
CASSFTRLAPQGSNEQFF
TGTGCCAGCAGCTTCACCCGACTAGCTCCTCAGGGGTCCAATGAGCAGTTCTTC
>NA|NA|TRBV6-5|TRBJ2-3|13
CASSWGPRYTQYF
TGTGCCAGCAGCTGGGGGCCTAGGTATACGCAGTATTTT
>TRBD1|NA|TRBV3-1/TRBV3-2|TRBJ1-2|14
CASSQRQGVYGYTF
TGTGCCAGCAGCCAACGACAGGGGGTATATGGCTACACCTTC